What follows describes a single T cell receptor beta chain. This specimen belongs to a study of blood T cell repertoires in COVID-19. Overall study: For recovered donors of Cohort 3, there were two negative PCRs, clearance, or symptom resolution. Collection of acute and convalescent COVID-19 samples took place in the United States, Italy and Spain. In each case, the material was cDNA or gDNA derived from T cells, B-cell-depleted T cells, or PBMCs.

The table came from immunoSEQ multiplex PCR; TCRdb's copy has only in-frame clones and leaves some out. The data show a few hundred thousand clones, roughly nine tenths seen once. Participant-reported clinical history was the basis for cohort assignment. Germline trimming cut 7 bases from V and 3 bases from J; bases unmatched to any gene: 12. Per the germline V gene, CDR1 is MDHEN and CDR2 is SYDVKM. The CDR3 covers 17 residues. V gene TRBV28 combines with J gene TRBJ2-2; 9 bases map to TRBD2. Specimen: PBMCs or T cells enriched from blood (not recorded which). This sequence originates from a woman between 45 and 65 years old in a cohort exposed to, infected with or recovered from COVID-19 (not recorded which). The DNA for the CDR3 is TGTGCCAGCATTAGGGGGGTAGCGGGGGCCCACACCGGGGAGCTGTTTTTT. Its translation: CASIRGVAGAHTGELFF.